This T cell receptor (beta chain) stems from a study of identical twins. Study-level results: Without tracking the same donors, conclusions rested on cross-sectional statistical analysis. Insertions ran lower in abundant cord blood beta clonotypes, though not in memory repertoires.

This CDR3 has 16 residues. Comments on this clonotype: Its cognate antigen is unknown. The junction shows a germline mismatch at one end, possibly a read error.

Template switching supplied a universal primer site; unique molecular identifiers were carried on the cDNA. TCRdb recomputed calls from the 5' RACE reads with MiXCR, one row per CDR3 protein. The sample contains about 1.7 million distinct CDR3 sequences, about 30% of which appear only once. Sequencing was done on a sample of cord blood. The chain carries TRBV12-3 or TRBV12-4 and TRBJ2-7; D unclear. The TCR comes from a newborn girl in good health. The chain's CDR3 is CAGSAATSRSSYEQYF. The CDR3 DNA reads TGTGCCGGCAGCGCTGCGACATCTAGGAGCTCCTACGAGCAGTACTTC.